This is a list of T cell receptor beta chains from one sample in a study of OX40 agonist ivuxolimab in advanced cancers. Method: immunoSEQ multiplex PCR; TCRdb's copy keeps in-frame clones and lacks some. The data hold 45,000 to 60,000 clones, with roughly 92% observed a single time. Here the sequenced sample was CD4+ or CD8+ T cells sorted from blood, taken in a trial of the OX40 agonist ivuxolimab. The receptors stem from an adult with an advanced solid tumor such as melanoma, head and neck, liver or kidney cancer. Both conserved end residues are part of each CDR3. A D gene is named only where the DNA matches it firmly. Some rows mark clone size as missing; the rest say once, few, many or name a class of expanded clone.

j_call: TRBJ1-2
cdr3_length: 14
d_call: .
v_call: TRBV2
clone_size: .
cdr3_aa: CASRTALANYGYTF
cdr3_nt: TGTGCCAGCAGGACAGCCTTAGCTAACTATGGCTACACCTTC

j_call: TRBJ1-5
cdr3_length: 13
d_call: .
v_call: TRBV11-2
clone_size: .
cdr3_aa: CASSPGRGQPQHF
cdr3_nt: TGTGCCAGCAGCCCCGGGCGTGGACAGCCCCAGCATTTT

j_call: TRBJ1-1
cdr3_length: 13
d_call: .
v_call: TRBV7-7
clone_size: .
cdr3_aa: CASSQDTGTEAFF
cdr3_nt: TGTGCTAGCAGCCAGGACACGGGCACTGAAGCTTTCTTT

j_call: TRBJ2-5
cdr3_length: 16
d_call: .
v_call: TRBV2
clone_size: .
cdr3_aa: CASSVAAGGAQETQYF
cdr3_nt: TGTGCCAGCAGTGTCGCGGCAGGGGGGGCCCAGGAGACCCAGTACTTC

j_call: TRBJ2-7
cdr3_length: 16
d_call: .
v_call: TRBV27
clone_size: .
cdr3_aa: CASSPRWGLSSYEQYF
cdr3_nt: TGTGCCAGCAGTCCCCGATGGGGATTATCCTCCTACGAGCAGTACTTC

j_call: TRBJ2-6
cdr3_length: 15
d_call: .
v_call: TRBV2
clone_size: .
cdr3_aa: CASRRQRSGANVLTF
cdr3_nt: TGTGCCAGCCGGAGACAGCGAAGTGGGGCCAACGTCCTGACTTTC

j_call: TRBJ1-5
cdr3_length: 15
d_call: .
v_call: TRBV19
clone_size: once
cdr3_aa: CASSISQKNNQPQHF
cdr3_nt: TGTGCCAGTAGTATATCGCAGAAAAACAATCAGCCCCAGCATTTT

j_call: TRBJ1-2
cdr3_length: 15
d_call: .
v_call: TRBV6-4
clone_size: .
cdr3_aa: CASSRSHPGQGGYTF
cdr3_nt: TGTGCCAGCAGTCGGAGCCACCCAGGTCAGGGCGGCTACACCTTC

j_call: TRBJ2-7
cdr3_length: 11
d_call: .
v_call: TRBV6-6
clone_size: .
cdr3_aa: CASSPGREQYF
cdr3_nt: TGTGCCAGCAGTCCCGGGCGGGAGCAGTACTTC

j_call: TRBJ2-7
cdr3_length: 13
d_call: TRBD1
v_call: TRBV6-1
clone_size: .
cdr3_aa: CASTWDRENEQYF
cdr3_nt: TGTGCCAGCACCTGGGACAGGGAAAACGAGCAGTACTTC

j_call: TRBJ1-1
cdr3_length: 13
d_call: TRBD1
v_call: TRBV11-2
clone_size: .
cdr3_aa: CASILTGATEAFF
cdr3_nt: TGTGCCAGCATCCTTACAGGGGCCACTGAAGCTTTCTTT

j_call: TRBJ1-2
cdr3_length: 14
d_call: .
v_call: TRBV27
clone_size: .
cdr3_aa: CASSEQGRWYGYTF
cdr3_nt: TGTGCCAGCAGCGAACAGGGTCGATGGTATGGCTACACCTTC

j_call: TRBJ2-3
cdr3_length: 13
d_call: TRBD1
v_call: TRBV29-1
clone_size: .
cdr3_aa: CSVDRESTDTQYF
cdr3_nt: TGCAGCGTCGACAGGGAGAGCACAGATACGCAGTATTTT

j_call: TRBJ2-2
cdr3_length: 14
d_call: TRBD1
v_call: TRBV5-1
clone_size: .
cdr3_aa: CASSLQGRAGELFF
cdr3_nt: TGCGCCAGCAGCTTACAGGGGCGGGCCGGGGAGCTGTTTTTT

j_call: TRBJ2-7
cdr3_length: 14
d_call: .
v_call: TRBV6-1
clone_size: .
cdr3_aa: CASSGWDRSYEQYF
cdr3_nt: TGTGCCAGCAGTGGTTGGGACCGCTCCTACGAGCAGTACTTC

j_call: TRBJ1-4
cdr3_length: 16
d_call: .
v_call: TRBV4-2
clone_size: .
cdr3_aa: CASSQVSSEGDEKLFF
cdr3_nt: TGTGCCAGCAGCCAAGTGTCCAGCGAGGGGGATGAAAAACTGTTTTTT

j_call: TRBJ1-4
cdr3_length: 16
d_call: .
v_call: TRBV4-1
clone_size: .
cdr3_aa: CASSQSDRVGSEKLFF
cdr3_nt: TGCGCCAGCAGCCAATCCGACCGGGTTGGGAGTGAAAAACTGTTTTTT

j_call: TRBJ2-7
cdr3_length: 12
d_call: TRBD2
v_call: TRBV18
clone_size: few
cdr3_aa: CASSGGVYEQYF
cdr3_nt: TGTGCCAGCTCCGGGGGGGTCTACGAGCAGTACTTC

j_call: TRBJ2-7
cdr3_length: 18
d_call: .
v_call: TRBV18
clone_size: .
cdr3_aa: CASSPRVKARAGAYEQYF
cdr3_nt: TGTGCCAGCTCACCACGGGTAAAAGCGCGGGCAGGGGCCTACGAGCAGTACTTC

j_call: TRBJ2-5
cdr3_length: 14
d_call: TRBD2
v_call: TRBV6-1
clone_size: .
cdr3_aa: CASRLLAAQETQYF
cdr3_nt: TGTGCCAGCAGGTTACTAGCGGCACAAGAGACCCAGTACTTC

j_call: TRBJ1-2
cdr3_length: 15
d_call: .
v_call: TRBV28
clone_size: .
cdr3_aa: CASSSPHAGNYGYTF
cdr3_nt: TGTGCCAGCAGTTCTCCCCATGCAGGGAACTATGGCTACACCTTC

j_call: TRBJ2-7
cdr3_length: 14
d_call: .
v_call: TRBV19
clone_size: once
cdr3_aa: CASSIGTSNYEQYF
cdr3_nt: TGTGCCAGTAGTATAGGAACTAGTAACTACGAGCAGTACTTC

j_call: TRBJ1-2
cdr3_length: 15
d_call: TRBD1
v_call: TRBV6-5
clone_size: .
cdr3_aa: CASSYHLFGTGGYTF
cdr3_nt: TGTGCCAGCAGTTACCACCTATTCGGGACAGGGGGCTACACCTTC

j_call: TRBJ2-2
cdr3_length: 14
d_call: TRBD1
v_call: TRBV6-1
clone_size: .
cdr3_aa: CASRLGTDTGELFF
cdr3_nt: TGTGCCAGCAGGCTCGGGACAGACACCGGGGAGCTGTTTTTT

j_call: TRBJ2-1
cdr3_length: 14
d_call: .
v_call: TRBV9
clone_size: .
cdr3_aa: CASSVRGTYNEQFF
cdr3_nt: TGTGCCAGCAGCGTCCGCGGAACCTACAATGAGCAGTTCTTC

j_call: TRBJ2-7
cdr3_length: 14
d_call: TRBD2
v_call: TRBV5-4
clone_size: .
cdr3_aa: CASSFASGSYEQYF
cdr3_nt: TGTGCCAGCAGCTTTGCTAGCGGGAGCTACGAGCAGTACTTC

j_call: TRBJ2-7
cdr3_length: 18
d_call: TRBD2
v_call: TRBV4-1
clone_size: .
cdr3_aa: CASSQEMGLAGVGYEQYF
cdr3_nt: TGCGCCAGCAGCCAAGAGATGGGACTAGCGGGGGTTGGATACGAGCAGTACTTC

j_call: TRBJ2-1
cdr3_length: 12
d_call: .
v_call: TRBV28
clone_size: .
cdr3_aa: CASSFGENEQFF
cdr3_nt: TGTGCCAGCAGTTTTGGGGAAAATGAGCAGTTCTTC

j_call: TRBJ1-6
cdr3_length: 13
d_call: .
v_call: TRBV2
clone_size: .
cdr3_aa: CASSVSNNSPLHF
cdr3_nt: TGTGCCAGCAGTGTTTCGAATAATTCACCCCTCCACTTT

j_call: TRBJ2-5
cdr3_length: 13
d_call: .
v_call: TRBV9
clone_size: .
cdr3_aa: CASSVDLAGTQYF
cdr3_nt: TGTGCCAGCAGCGTAGATCTAGCCGGGACCCAGTACTTC

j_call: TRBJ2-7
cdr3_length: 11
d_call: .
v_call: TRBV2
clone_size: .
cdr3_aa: CASQTTYEQYF
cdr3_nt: TGTGCCAGCCAGACTACCTACGAGCAGTACTTC

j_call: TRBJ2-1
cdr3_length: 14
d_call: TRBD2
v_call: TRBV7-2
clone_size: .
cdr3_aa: CASSSSGAYNEQFF
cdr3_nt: TGTGCCAGCAGCTCTAGCGGGGCCTACAATGAGCAGTTCTTC

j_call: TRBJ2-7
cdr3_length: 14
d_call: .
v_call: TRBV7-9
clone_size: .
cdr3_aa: CASSPPTGSYEQYF
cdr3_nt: TGTGCCAGCAGCCCACCTACAGGTTCCTACGAGCAGTACTTC

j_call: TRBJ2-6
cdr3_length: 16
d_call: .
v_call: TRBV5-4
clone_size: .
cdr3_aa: CASSLWVASGANVLTF
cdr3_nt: TGTGCCAGCAGCCTCTGGGTCGCCTCTGGGGCCAACGTCCTGACTTTC

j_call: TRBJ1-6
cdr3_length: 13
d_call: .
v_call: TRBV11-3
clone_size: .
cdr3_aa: CASSSGSNSPLHF
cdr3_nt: TGTGCCAGCAGCTCTGGCTCTAATTCACCCCTCCACTTT

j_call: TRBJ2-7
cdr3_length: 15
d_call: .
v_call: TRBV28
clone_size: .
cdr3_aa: CASTTIWGSSYEQYF
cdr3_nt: TGTGCCAGCACTACCATTTGGGGGAGCTCCTACGAGCAGTACTTC

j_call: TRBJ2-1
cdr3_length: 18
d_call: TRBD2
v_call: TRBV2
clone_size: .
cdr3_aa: CASKPGLAGGLSYNEQFF
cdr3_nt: TGTGCCAGCAAACCGGGACTAGCGGGGGGGCTCTCCTACAATGAGCAGTTCTTC

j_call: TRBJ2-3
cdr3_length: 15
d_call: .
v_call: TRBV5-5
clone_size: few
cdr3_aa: CASSPTSRGLDTQYF
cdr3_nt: TGTGCCAGCAGCCCCACATCCCGGGGCTTAGATACGCAGTATTTT

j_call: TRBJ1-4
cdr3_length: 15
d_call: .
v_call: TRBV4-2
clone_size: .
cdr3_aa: CASSRGPTFNEKLFF
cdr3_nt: TGTGCCAGCAGCCGGGGCCCGACCTTTAATGAAAAACTGTTTTTT

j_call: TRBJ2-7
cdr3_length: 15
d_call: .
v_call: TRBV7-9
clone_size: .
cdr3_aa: CASSYTSTSPYEQYF
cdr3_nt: TGTGCCAGCAGCTACACTAGCACATCCCCCTACGAGCAGTACTTC